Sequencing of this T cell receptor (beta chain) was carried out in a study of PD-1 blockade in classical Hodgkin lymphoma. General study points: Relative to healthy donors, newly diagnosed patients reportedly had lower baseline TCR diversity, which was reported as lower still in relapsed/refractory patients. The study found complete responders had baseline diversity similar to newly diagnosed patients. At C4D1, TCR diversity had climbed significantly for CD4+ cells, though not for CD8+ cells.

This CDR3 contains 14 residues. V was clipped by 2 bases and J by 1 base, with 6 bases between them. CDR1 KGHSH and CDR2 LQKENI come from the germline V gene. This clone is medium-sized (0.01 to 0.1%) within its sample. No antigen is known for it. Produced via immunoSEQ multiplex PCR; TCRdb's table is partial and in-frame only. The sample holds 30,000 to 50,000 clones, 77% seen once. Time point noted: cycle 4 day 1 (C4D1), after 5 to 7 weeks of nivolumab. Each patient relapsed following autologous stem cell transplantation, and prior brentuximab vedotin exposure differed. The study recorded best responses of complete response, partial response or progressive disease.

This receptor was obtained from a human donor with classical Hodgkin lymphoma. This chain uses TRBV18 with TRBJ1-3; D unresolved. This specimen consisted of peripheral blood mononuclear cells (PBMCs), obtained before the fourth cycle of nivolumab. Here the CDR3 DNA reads TGTGCCAGCTCACCAGGCGGTTCTGGAAACACCATATATTTT. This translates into CASSPGGSGNTIYF.